The 17 T cell receptor beta chains in this list originate from one sample, sequenced in a study of T cells in narcolepsy. Profiled with immunoSEQ multiplex PCR; TCRdb holds only in-frame clones, not every one. Among fewer than 30,000 clones listed, 86% were seen once. The sequencing input was CD45RA- memory CD4+ T cells from PBMCs. All receptors derive from a human donor with narcolepsy.

This chain links TRBV18 with TRBJ2-3, with a tentative D call TRBD2 (7 bases). There are 17 residues in the CDR3. Germline CDR1 is KGHSH and CDR2 is LQKENI. Trimming removed 0 bases from V and 0 bases from J, with 13 bases in between. CDR3: CASSPPRGGISTDTQYF. CDR3 sequence (DNA): TGTGCCAGCTCACCACCGCGCGGGGGCATCAGCACAGATACGCAGTATTTT.

The chain has TRBV6-6 and TRBJ2-3, with D possibly matching TRBD2 (6 bases). V shed 0 bases and J shed 4 bases, with 14 bases lying between them. This CDR3 is 16 amino acids long. Per germline, CDR1 MNHNY and CDR2 SVGAGI (reference sequence). CDR3 protein: CASSYSSRGRSDTQYF. CDR3 sequence (DNA): TGTGCCAGCAGTTACTCGAGTCGGGGGAGGTCAGATACGCAGTATTTT.

The gene calls are TRBV18 and TRBJ2-2, with D possibly being TRBD1 (5 bases). CDR1 is KGHSH and CDR2 is LQKENI in the germline V gene. Trimming shortened V by 6 bases and J by 0 bases, and 11 bases separated the two germline ends. CDR3 length: 15 residues. The CDR3 protein is CASSQGMTNTGELFF. The CDR3 region has the DNA TGTGCCAGCTCGCAGGGAATGACGAACACCGGGGAGCTGTTTTTT.

The chain couples TRBV2 to TRBJ1-6; a weak D match, TRBD1 (5 bases). V lost 11 bases to trimming and J lost 8 bases, with 22 bases between them. CDR3 length: 15 residues. In germline, CDR1 is SNHLY, CDR2 FYNNEI. This CDR3 is CAGTGTLFLDSPLHF. The CDR3 DNA reads as TGTGCCGGGACCGGGACGCTATTTTTGGATTCACCCCTCCACTTT.

V is TRBV5-6 and J is TRBJ1-2; D remains unclear. This CDR3 is 11 amino acids long. V lost 2 bases, J lost 4 bases, and 3 bases lay in between. From germline, CDR1 is SGHDT and CDR2 YYEEEE. The CDR3 bases are TGTGCCAGCAGCTTTGGCTATGGCTACACCTTC. Its protein product is CASSFGYGYTF.

The V gene is TRBV21-1, the J gene TRBJ2-2; the listed D gene, TRBD1, was not tested against the DNA. TRBV21-1 corresponds to a pseudogene. CDR3 length: 17 amino acids. The CDR3 is CASSKPRQAPGTGELFF. CDR3 bases: TGTGCCAGCAGCAAACCAAGACAGGCCCCGGGAACCGGGGAGCTGTTTTTT.

The genes are TRBV28 and TRBJ1-2, with TRBD1 as a possible D gene (5 bases). This CDR3 has 14 residues. V lost 3 bases and J lost 6, with 14 bases in between. The germline V gene encodes CDR1 MDHEN and CDR2 SYDVKM. CDR3 residues: CASSLSYQGDGYTF. In DNA, the CDR3 is TGTGCCAGCAGTTTGTCCTACCAGGGAGATGGCTACACCTTC.

This chain joins TRBV18 and TRBJ2-5, with D unresolved. Trimming removed 6 bases at V and 5 bases at J, with 10 bases between. The CDR3 has 12 residues. The germline CDR1 and CDR2 sequences are KGHSH and LQKENI. CDR3 residues: CASSPMGETQYF. Written as DNA, the CDR3 is TGTGCCAGCTCCCCCATGGGGGAGACCCAGTACTTC.

The chain couples TRBV4-1 to TRBJ2-5; 11 bases agree with TRBD2. J was trimmed by 2 bases and V by 5 bases; bases with no gene match: 4. This CDR3 comprises 15 residues. Germline V gene sequence: CDR1 MGHRA, CDR2 YSYEKL. CDR3 DNA sequence: TGCGCCAGCAGCGCCCTAGCGGGGGGACAAGAGACCCAGTACTTC. The encoded protein is CASSALAGGQETQYF.

The V call is TRBV5-1, the J call TRBJ1-2; D gene uncertain. The germline gives CDR1 SGHRS, CDR2 YFSETQ. The CDR3 spans 14 residues. V was pared by 0 bases and J by 1 base, with 7 bases between. CDR3 nucleotides: TGCGCCAGCAGCTTGGCCGACCATAACTATGGCTACACCTTC. Protein: CASSLADHNYGYTF.

The J gene is TRBJ1-4, the V gene TRBV27; no definite D call. The V and J ends lost 7 bases and 4 bases respectively, with 10 bases between them. The CDR3 runs to 13 residues. The germline V gene encodes CDR1 MNHEY and CDR2 SMNVEV (reference sequence). In nucleotides, the CDR3 is TGTGCCAGCAATCCTAGCCTTAATGAAAAACTGTTTTTT. Translation gives CASNPSLNEKLFF.

This clone was recorded only once. The V and J genes are TRBV5-4 and TRBJ2-7, with TRBD2 matching 7 bases. The germline V gene encodes CDR1 SGHNT and CDR2 YYREEE (reference sequence). The CDR3 length is 14 residues. J lost 3 bases, V lost 3 bases, and 6 bases had no gene match. The CDR3 loop is CASSSGGDNYEQYF. As DNA, the CDR3 is TGTGCCAGCAGCTCGGGGGGAGACAACTACGAGCAGTACTTC. Filled out from reference TRBV5-4 and TRBJ2-7, the complete variable domain reads ETGVTQSPTHLIKTRGQQVTLRCSSQSGHNTVSWYQQALGQGPQFIFQYYREEENGRGNFPPRFSGLQFPNYSSELNVNALELDDSALYLCASSSGGDNYEQYFGPGTRLTVT.

Written as DNA, the CDR3 is TGTGCCAGCTCACCTTTGGGACAGGGAAACTATGGCTACACCTTC. Protein: CASSPLGQGNYGYTF. This sequence joins TRBV18 and TRBJ1-2; 9 bases agree with TRBD1. With 3 bases clipped from V and 2 bases from J, the junction kept 4 bases outside the gene matches. Germline V CDR1 and CDR2: KGHSH, LQKENI. There are 15 residues in the CDR3.

The chain is built from TRBV25-1 and TRBJ2-3; TRBD1 matches 9 bases. This CDR3 region has 15 residues. Trimming cost V 5 bases and J 7 bases; bases outside gene matches: 10. Germline CDR1 reads MGHDK; CDR2 reads SYGVNS. The CDR3 loop reads CASSLDRGMGYTQYF. The CDR3 region has the DNA TGTGCCAGCAGTCTGGACAGGGGTATGGGATATACGCAGTATTTT.

The chain recombines TRBV7-8 with TRBJ1-5; D remains ambiguous. Germline values: CDR1 SGHVS, CDR2 FQNEAQ. The CDR3 consists of 13 residues. Trimming took off 5 bases at V and 1 base at J, with 6 bases between the two ends. CDR3 region: CASSRGSNQPQHF. The CDR3 DNA reads as TGTGCCAGCAGCCGGGGAAGCAATCAGCCCCAGCATTTT.

This clone was seen once. The V call is TRBV5-1, the J call TRBJ1-5; D call uncertain. The V gene lost 7 bases and the J gene lost 4 bases, with 6 bases spanning the gap. Germline V gene lookup returns CDR1 SGHRS and CDR2 YFSETQ. This CDR3 region has 11 residues. Written as DNA, the CDR3 is TGCGCCAGCGGGATAAATCAGCCCCAGCATTTT. Protein sequence: CASGINQPQHF.

V is TRBV2 and J is TRBJ2-1; no clear D gene. This CDR3 is built from 13 residues. Deletions cut 4 bases from V and 4 bases from J, with 8 bases between. The germline CDR1 and CDR2 sequences are SNHLY and FYNNEI. The CDR3, as DNA: TGTGCCAGCAGTGCGACAACGTACAATGAGCAGTTCTTC. Translating gives CASSATTYNEQFF. The variable domain in full, completed from reference TRBV2 and TRBJ2-1, reads EPEVTQTPSHQVTQMGQEVILRCVPISNHLYFYWYRQILGQKVEFLVSFYNNEISEKSEIFDDQFSVERPDGSNFTLKIRSTKLEDSAMYFCASSATTYNEQFFGPGTRLTVL.